These 30 T cell receptor beta chains were sequenced from one sample in a study of T cell responses to AZD1222 COVID-19 vaccine (dated by TCRdb to about 2021). The library was obtained by the immunoSEQ multiplex PCR assay. TCRdb took over this immuneACCESS table, retaining in-frame rearrangements with V and J assigned. Such tables are incomplete; in checked studies, under half of the missing clones stem from an unresolved V gene, and the remainder is unexplained. The sample table records about 70,000 clones; about nine tenths of these occur just once. The ten largest clones take up about 3.5% of the sample. In the paper's terms, the time point label means: about 28 days (+/-7) after the second vaccine dose. Sequences were derived from peripheral blood, sampled 28 days after the second AZD1222 dose. These receptors all stem from an adult who received the AZD1222 COVID-19 vaccine.

The chain couples TRBV19 to TRBJ2-3; TRBD2 matches 11 bases. This CDR3 comprises 15 residues. V lost 6 bases, J lost 1 base, and 3 bases stayed unmatched. Germline CDR1 is LNHDA and CDR2 is SQIVND (reference sequence). The chain's CDR3 is CASSPLAGGTDTQYF. DNA of the CDR3: TGTGCCAGTAGCCCACTAGCGGGGGGCACAGATACGCAGTATTTT.

This clone has a single count. CDR3 sequence reads: CASSPGWGVQETQYF. DNA of the CDR3: TGTGCCAGCAGCCCTGGATGGGGGGTCCAAGAGACCCAGTACTTC. The chain has TRBV27 and TRBJ2-5, with TRBD2 as a possible D gene (6 bases). V was pared by 6 bases and J by 1 base, with 15 bases between. The CDR3 length is 15 residues. Per germline, CDR1 MNHEY and CDR2 SMNVEV (reference sequence).

J is TRBJ1-3 and V is TRBV7-9; TRBD1 is a possible D gene (5 bases). This CDR3 spans 17 amino acids. Looked up from germline, CDR1 is SEHNR and CDR2 is FQNEAQ (reference sequence). Trimming removed 8 bases at V and 3 bases at J, with 23 bases between. CDR3 amino acids: CASFRGRAQSGGNTIYF. The CDR3 DNA reads as TGTGCCAGCTTCCGCGGCAGGGCTCAGTCCGGTGGAAACACCATATATTTT.

The rearrangement joins TRBV10-3 to TRBJ2-1; D gene ambiguous. V gave up 6 bases and J gave up 0 bases, with 9 bases separating them. CDR1 and CDR2 (germline): ENHRY, SYGVKD. CDR3 length equals 14 residues. The CDR3 region has the DNA TGTGCCATCAGCCCCGGGTCCTCCTACAATGAGCAGTTCTTC. As protein: CAISPGSSYNEQFF.

This chain joins TRBV5-4 and TRBJ1-1; perhaps TRBD1 as D (5 bases). This CDR3 spans 14 amino acids. Germline V lookup: CDR1 SGHNT, CDR2 YYREEE (reference sequence). V dropped 0 bases and J dropped 1 base, with 7 bases sitting between them. The chain's CDR3 is CASSLDQGNTEAFF. CDR3 nucleotide sequence: TGTGCCAGCAGCTTGGATCAGGGGAACACTGAAGCTTTCTTT.

V is TRBV7-6 and J is TRBJ2-1, with 7 bases aligning to TRBD2. The germline V gene has CDR1 SGHVS and CDR2 FNYEAQ. Trimming at V came to 4 bases and at J to 8 bases, leaving 14 bases not matched to a gene. The length of the CDR3 is 16 residues. DNA for the CDR3: TGTGCCAGCAGCTCACGACTAGCCCAAAAGTTAGATGAGCAGTTCTTC. It yields the protein CASSSRLAQKLDEQFF. The variable domain in full, with the rest retrieved from reference TRBV7-6 and TRBJ2-1, is GAGVSQSPRYKVTKRGQDVALRCDPISGHVSLYWYRQALGQGPEFLTYFNYEAQQDKSGLPNDRFSAERPEGSISTLTIQRTEQRDSAMYRCASSSRLAQKLDEQFFGPGTRLTVL.

The chain is built from TRBV6-1 and TRBJ2-7; D gene unclear. Between the trimmed V and J ends, which lost 1 base and 2 bases, there was a span of 12 bases. The CDR3 contains 15 residues. Germline V lookup: CDR1 MNHNS, CDR2 SASEGT. The CDR3 here is CASSEVGLPTYEQYF. In DNA form, the CDR3 reads TGTGCCAGCAGTGAAGTAGGGCTACCCACCTACGAGCAGTACTTC.

The chain employs TRBV25-1 and TRBJ1-6, with D unresolved. V was shortened by 8 bases and J by 5 bases, with 10 bases between the two germline ends. Germline CDR1 is MGHDK and CDR2 is SYGVNS. The CDR3 runs 13 residues. The CDR3 nucleotides are TGTGCCAGCGGGCGACTAGATAATTCACCCCTCCACTTT. This translates into CASGRLDNSPLHF.

The genes are TRBV27 and TRBJ1-5; D call uncertain. The V gene lost 1 base and the J gene lost 7 bases, with 14 bases spanning the gap. Germline CDR1 and CDR2: MNHEY and SMNVEV (reference sequence). The length of the CDR3 is 15 residues. CDR3 in DNA: TGTGCCAGCAGTTTATATGGGGTTTCGGGGCAGCCCCAGCATTTT. Protein: CASSLYGVSGQPQHF.

CDR3 nucleotides: TGCGCCAGCAGCCTGGGACAGGGAAGAGGAGGAAACACCATATATTTT. This gives the protein CASSLGQGRGGNTIYF. This sequence joins TRBV4-1 and TRBJ1-3; 9 bases fit TRBD1. This CDR3 has 16 amino acids. CDR1 and CDR2 (germline): MGHRA, YSYEKL. The V segment lost 4 bases and the J segment 4 bases; nucleotides outside the gene matches: 8.

This clone was detected only once. The V gene is TRBV9, the J gene TRBJ1-4; perhaps TRBD1 as D (6 bases). The CDR3 runs 14 residues. V lost 5 bases and J 5 bases, leaving 13 bases between the germline ends. Germline V gene data show CDR1 as SGDLS and CDR2 as YYNGEE. CDR3 protein: CASRAQGNNEKLFF. In DNA, the CDR3 is TGTGCCAGCAGGGCACAGGGAAACAATGAAAAACTGTTTTTT.

In its sample, this clone was seen a few times. The chain links TRBV7-3 to TRBJ1-2, with 9 bases identical to TRBD1. This CDR3 is built from 14 residues. Germline V CDR1 and CDR2: SGHTA, FQGTGA. V lost 4 bases to trimming and J lost 3 bases; unmatched junction nucleotides: 3. In DNA form, the CDR3 reads TGTGCCAGCAGCTCGGACAGGGGCGACTATGGCTACACCTTC. Translated: CASSSDRGDYGYTF.

The J gene is TRBJ1-4, the V gene TRBV9, with D possibly TRBD1 on 6 matching bases. The V end lost 7 bases, the J end lost 7 bases, and 14 bases lay between the germline ends. The V gene's germline CDR1 is SGDLS and CDR2 YYNGEE. The CDR3 is 13 residues long. The CDR3 reads CASSYRDREKLFF. In DNA, the CDR3 is TGTGCCAGCTCCTACAGGGATCGTGAAAAACTGTTTTTT. Full variable domain (remainder filled in from reference TRBV9 and TRBJ1-4): DSGVTQTPKHLITATGQRVTLRCSPRSGDLSVYWYQQSLDQGLQFLIQYYNGEERAKGNILERFSAQQFPDLHSELNLSSLELGDSALYFCASSYRDREKLFFGSGTQLSVL.

V gene TRBV14 combines with J gene TRBJ2-1, with D unclear. V dropped 2 bases and J dropped 10 bases, with 9 bases sitting between them. This CDR3 has 12 residues. The germline CDR1 and CDR2 sequences are SGHDN and FVKESK. Here the CDR3 reads CASSQRLAEQFF. The DNA of the CDR3 is TGTGCCAGCAGCCAACGACTCGCGGAGCAGTTCTTC.

The rearrangement uses TRBV30 and TRBJ1-4, with unresolved D. Looked up from germline, CDR1 is GTSNPN and CDR2 is SVGIG (reference sequence). The CDR3 covers 11 residues. The V and J ends lost 0 bases and 7 bases respectively, with 3 bases between them. CDR3 nucleotide sequence: TGTGCCTGGAGTGTTGGTGAAAAACTGTTTTTT. This codes for CAWSVGEKLFF. Based on the CDR3 plus reference TRBV30 and TRBJ1-4, the full variable domain is SQTIHQWPATLVQPVGSPLSLECTVEGTSNPNLYWYRQAAGRGLQLLFYSVGIGQISSEVPQNLSASRPQDRQFILSSKKLLLSDSGFYLCAWSVGEKLFFGSGTQLSVL.

This clone appeared a single time. This chain joins TRBV5-6 and TRBJ1-2; 8 bases line up with TRBD1. Germline V lookup: CDR1 SGHDT, CDR2 YYEEEE. V was clipped by 4 bases and J by 4 bases; unmatched bases: 12. There are 16 residues in the CDR3. The CDR3 bases are TGTGCCAGCAGCGATGACAGGGGAATTCTAGTCTATGGCTACACCTTC. It codes for CASSDDRGILVYGYTF.

This clone was found once. This rearrangement joins TRBV6-1 to TRBJ1-1; D ambiguous. The ends were cut back, 2 bases at V and 3 bases at J, with 13 bases in the middle. The CDR3 length is 15 residues. Germline assignment: CDR1 MNHNS and CDR2 SASEGT. Here the CDR3 reads CASSERTGLHTEAFF. The CDR3 nucleotides are TGTGCCAGCAGTGAACGGACCGGGCTGCACACTGAAGCTTTCTTT.

The chain combines TRBV4-1 with TRBJ1-3; TRBD1 matches at 9 bases. The CDR3 has 15 amino acids. The V and J ends lost 4 bases and 5 bases, in that order; junction bases with no gene match: 6. Germline assignment: CDR1 MGHRA and CDR2 YSYEKL. CDR3 protein: CASSPLTGGRNTIYF. The CDR3 bases are TGCGCCAGCAGCCCTTTAACAGGGGGCAGAAACACCATATATTTT.

This rearrangement joins TRBV4-3 to TRBJ2-1; D remains unclear. This CDR3 spans 14 amino acids. Trimming left V 0 bases short and J 7 bases short, with 10 bases between. The germline gives CDR1 LGHNA, CDR2 YSLEER. CDR3 nucleotides: TGCGCCAGCAGCCAAGACTCATTTAGGAATGAGCAGTTCTTC. Amino acid sequence: CASSQDSFRNEQFF.

This clone came up once. CDR3 region: CASVQGTMNTEAFF. CDR3 coding DNA: TGTGCCAGCGTTCAGGGGACGATGAACACTGAAGCTTTCTTT. The V gene is TRBV7-8, the J gene TRBJ1-1, with D perhaps matching TRBD1 (6 bases). This CDR3 has 14 residues. Germline V gene lookup returns CDR1 SGHVS and CDR2 FQNEAQ. V was trimmed by 8 bases and J by 0 bases, leaving 13 bases between them.

This chain joins TRBV11-1 and TRBJ1-2; D gene unclear. V was cut by 0 bases and J by 4 bases, with 9 bases left in between. The length of the CDR3 is 14 residues. The germline gives CDR1 SGHAT, CDR2 FQDESV (reference sequence). The CDR3 region has the DNA TGTGCCAGCAGCTTAGCGGACCGTCTCTATGGCTACACCTTC. As protein: CASSLADRLYGYTF. The variable domain in full, completed from reference TRBV11-1 and TRBJ1-2, reads EAEVAQSPRYKITEKSQAVAFWCDPISGHATLYWYRQILGQGPELLVQFQDESVVDDSQLPKDRFSAERLKGVDSTLKIQPAELGDSAMYLCASSLADRLYGYTFGSGTRLTVV.

This chain connects TRBV11-2 to TRBJ1-2; D is ambiguous. The length of the CDR3 is 15 residues. CDR1 and CDR2 (germline): SGHAT, FQNNGV. V was trimmed by 6 bases and J by 2 bases, leaving 16 bases between them. CDR3 DNA: TGTGCCAGCAGAGACCTCAGGCGCAAAAACTATGGCTACACCTTC. Its translation is CASRDLRRKNYGYTF.

The chain uses TRBV27 and TRBJ2-7; D is perhaps TRBD2 (5 bases). The CDR3 contains 13 residues. CDR1 and CDR2 (germline): MNHEY, SMNVEV (reference sequence). Trimming shortened V by 7 bases and J by 4 bases, and 14 bases separated the two germline ends. Here the CDR3 DNA reads TGTGCCAGCAAGGGCACTAGTTGGTACGAGCAGTACTTC. Encoded protein: CASKGTSWYEQYF.

The chain couples TRBV6-5 to TRBJ2-7; D unresolved. Between the trimmed V and J ends, which lost 6 bases and 3 bases, there was a span of 12 bases. Germline CDR1 and CDR2: MNHEY and SVGAGI. This CDR3 is built from 13 residues. CDR3 nucleotides: TGTGCCAGCAGGGGAACAGCGTTCTACGAGCAGTACTTC. It encodes CASRGTAFYEQYF.

V usage is TRBV5-6 and J usage is TRBJ1-2, with TRBD1 matching over 7 bases. Germline lookup yields CDR1 SGHDT and CDR2 YYEEEE. After removal of 3 bases from V and 8 bases from J, the junction contained 7 bases not matched to a gene. The CDR3 sequence is 13 residues long. The CDR3 nucleotides are TGTGCCAGCAGCTCAAAGGGGGCAAGCGGCTACACCTTC. It codes for CASSSKGASGYTF.

The rearrangement links TRBV7-3 to TRBJ2-3, with 7 nucleotides matching TRBD1. The ends lost 2 bases at V and 5 bases at J; junction bases unmatched: 1. The CDR3 contains 13 residues. Germline CDR1 is SGHTA and CDR2 is FQGTGA. Here the CDR3 DNA reads TGTGCCAGCAGCTTATCAGGGGGAGATACGCAGTATTTT. Translation gives CASSLSGGDTQYF.

The chain combines TRBV7-3 with TRBJ2-1, with 8 positions matching TRBD1. The V gene's germline CDR1 is SGHTA and CDR2 FQGTGA. This CDR3 is built from 15 residues. V was clipped by 2 bases and J by 4 bases; unmatched bases: 4. CDR3 protein: CASSLDRGRYNEQFF. As DNA, the CDR3 is TGTGCCAGCAGCTTAGACAGGGGAAGGTACAATGAGCAGTTCTTC.

This chain joins TRBV5-8 and TRBJ2-1; no clear D. The CDR3 is 13 amino acids. Germline-derived CDR1 and CDR2 are SGHTS and YDEGEE. Trimming left V 0 bases short and J 10 bases short, with 11 bases between. For the CDR3, the DNA is TGTGCCAGCAGCTTGGTGTCCGCCGGGGAGCAGTTCTTC. Translated, it gives CASSLVSAGEQFF.

The rearrangement uses TRBV10-3 and TRBJ1-5, with D possibly being TRBD1 (5 bases). Looked up from germline, CDR1 is ENHRY and CDR2 is SYGVKD. The CDR3 has 14 residues. V lost 4 bases to trimming and J lost 3 bases, with 10 bases between them. The CDR3 sequence: CAISGGGDNQPQHF. Here the CDR3 DNA reads TGTGCCATCAGTGGTGGGGGAGACAATCAGCCCCAGCATTTT.

This clone is labeled medium-sized. The V call is TRBV10-3, the J call TRBJ1-1; 9 nucleotides agree with TRBD1. The CDR3 runs 18 residues. Germline V gene sequence: CDR1 ENHRY, CDR2 SYGVKD. Trimming at V came to 6 bases and at J to 1 base, leaving 15 bases not matched to a gene. As DNA, the CDR3 is TGTGCCATCAGAAACCGACAGGGGGATAGGGGGGAGAACACTGAAGCTTTCTTT. The encoded protein is CAIRNRQGDRGENTEAFF.